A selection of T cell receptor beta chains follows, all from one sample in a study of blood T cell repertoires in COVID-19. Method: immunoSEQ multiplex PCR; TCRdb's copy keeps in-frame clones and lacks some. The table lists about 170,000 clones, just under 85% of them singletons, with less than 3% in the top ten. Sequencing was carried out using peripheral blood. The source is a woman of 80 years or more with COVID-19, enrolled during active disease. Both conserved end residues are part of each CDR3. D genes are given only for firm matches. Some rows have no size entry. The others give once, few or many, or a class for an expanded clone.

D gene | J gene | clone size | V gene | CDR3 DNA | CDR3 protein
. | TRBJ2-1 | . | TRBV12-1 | TGTGCCAGCAGACCTTCGGGACTCGATAAATGGGTTGAGCAGTTCTTC | CASRPSGLDKWVEQFF
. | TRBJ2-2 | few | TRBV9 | TGTGCCAGCTCCAGCGCGAACACCGGGGAGCTGTTTTTT | CASSSANTGELFF
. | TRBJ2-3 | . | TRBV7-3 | TGTGCCAGCGGCCGGGCTAGCCCCACAGATACGCAGTATTTT | CASGRASPTDTQYF
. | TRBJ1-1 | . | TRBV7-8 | TGTGCCAGCAGCTTAGCGGGCCAAATTGACGCTTTCTTT | CASSLAGQIDAFF
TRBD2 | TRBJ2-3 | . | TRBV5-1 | TGCGCCAGCAGCTGGGGACTAGCGGGAGGCCGCAGCACAGATACGCAGTATTTT | CASSWGLAGGRSTDTQYF
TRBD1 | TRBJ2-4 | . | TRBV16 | TGTGCCAGCAGCGGAACAGGGGCACTAGCCAAAAACATTCAGTACTTC | CASSGTGALAKNIQYF
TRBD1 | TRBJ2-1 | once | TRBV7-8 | TGTGCCAGCAGCCCCTCCTTCCGGGACAGGGGTTCTTACAATGAGCAGTTCTTC | CASSPSFRDRGSYNEQFF
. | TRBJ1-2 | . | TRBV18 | TGTGCCAGCTCACCACTGCGGGCTAACTATGGCTACACCTTC | CASSPLRANYGYTF
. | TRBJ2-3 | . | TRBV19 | TGTGCCAGTAGTTATTTGGTAGCAACAGATACGCAGTATTTT | CASSYLVATDTQYF
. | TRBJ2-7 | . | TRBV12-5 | TGTGCTAGTGGTTTAGGGACACCTTCCTACGAGCAGTACTTC | CASGLGTPSYEQYF
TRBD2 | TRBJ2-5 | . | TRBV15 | TGTGCCACCAGCATGGCCAGCGGGAAACAAGAGACCCAGTACTTC | CATSMASGKQETQYF
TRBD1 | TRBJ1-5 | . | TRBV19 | TGTGCCAGTACTAACGACAGGGTCAGCAATCAGCCCCAGCATTTT | CASTNDRVSNQPQHF
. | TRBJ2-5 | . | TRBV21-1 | TGTGCCAGCAGCCTATGTGGACAGGGGGAAGAGACCCAGTACTTC | CASSLCGQGEETQYF
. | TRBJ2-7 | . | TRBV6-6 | TGTGCCAGCAGTTACCCTCCGGACCGGGGGGAGCAGTACTTC | CASSYPPDRGEQYF
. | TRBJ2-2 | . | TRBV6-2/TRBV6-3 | TGTGCCAGCAGTTACGACAGTCGTTTGGCCGGGGAGCTGTTTTTT | CASSYDSRLAGELFF
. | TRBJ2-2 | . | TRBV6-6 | TGTGCCAGCAGTTACTCGGTCGGGAGTTGGACCGGGGAGCTGTTTTTT | CASSYSVGSWTGELFF
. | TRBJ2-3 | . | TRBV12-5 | TGTGCTAGTGCTTCCGGTAGCGAGAGCACAGATACGCAGTATTTT | CASASGSESTDTQYF
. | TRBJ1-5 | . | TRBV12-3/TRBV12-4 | TGTGCCAGCAGTTTCGGCAATCAGCCCCAGCATTTT | CASSFGNQPQHF
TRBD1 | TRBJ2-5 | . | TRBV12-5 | TGTGCTAGTGGTTTTACAGGGGGCCATGAGACCCAGTACTTC | CASGFTGGHETQYF
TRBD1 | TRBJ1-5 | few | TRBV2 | TGTGCCAGCAGTGGGGGACAGGGGGTCGAGCAGCCCCAGCATTTT | CASSGGQGVEQPQHF
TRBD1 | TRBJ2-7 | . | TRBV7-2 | TGTGCCAGCAGCCAAAGACAGGGCCATACCTACGAGCAGTACTTC | CASSQRQGHTYEQYF
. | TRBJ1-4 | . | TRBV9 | TGTGCCAGCAGCGTAGGAGGGAATGACGAAAAACTGTTTTTT | CASSVGGNDEKLFF
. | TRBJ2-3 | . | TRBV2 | TGTGCCAGCAGTATCCTGAGCGGCACAGATACGCAGTATTTT | CASSILSGTDTQYF
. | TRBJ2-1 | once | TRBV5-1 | TGCGCCAGCAGCTTGGGGGGAGTCTACAATGAGCAGTTCTTC | CASSLGGVYNEQFF
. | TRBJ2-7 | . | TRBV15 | TGTGCCACCAGCAATACGCCGGGTTACACCCACGAGCAGTACTTC | CATSNTPGYTHEQYF
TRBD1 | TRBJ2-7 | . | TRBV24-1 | TGTGCCACCAGTGGTCTTGGGACAGTTGGGGAGCAGTACTTC | CATSGLGTVGEQYF
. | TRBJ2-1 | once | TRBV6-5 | TGTGCCAGCAGGGGGGCTAGCTACAATGAGCAGTTCTTC | CASRGASYNEQFF
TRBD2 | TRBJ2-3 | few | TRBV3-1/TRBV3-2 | TGTGCCAGCAGATCGACTAGCGGGGGGAATCCAGATACGCAGTATTTT | CASRSTSGGNPDTQYF
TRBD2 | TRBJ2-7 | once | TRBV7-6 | TGTGCCAGCAGCTTAGCGCCCAGCGGGGGGAACGAGCAGTACTTC | CASSLAPSGGNEQYF
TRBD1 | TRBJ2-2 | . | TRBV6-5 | TGTGCCAGCAGTTACGGGGGGACAGGGTCCGGGGAGCTGTTTTTT | CASSYGGTGSGELFF
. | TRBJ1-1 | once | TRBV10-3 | TGTGCCATCCAGGGGATTAACACTGAAGCTTTCTTT | CAIQGINTEAFF
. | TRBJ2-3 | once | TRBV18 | TGTGCCAGCTCAATCTCGGGTCGAGGAGATACGCAGTATTTT | CASSISGRGDTQYF
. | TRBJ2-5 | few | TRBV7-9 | TGTGCCAGCAGCCCCCGACAGGTAGACCAAGAGACCCAGTACTTC | CASSPRQVDQETQYF
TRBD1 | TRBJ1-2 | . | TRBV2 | TGTGCCAGCAGTACAAACGGACAGGGGGCGCGTGGCTACACCTTC | CASSTNGQGARGYTF
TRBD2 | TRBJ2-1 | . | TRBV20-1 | TGCAGTGCTAGTGACGCGACTAGCGGCTACAATGAGCAGTTCTTC | CSASDATSGYNEQFF
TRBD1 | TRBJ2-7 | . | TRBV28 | TGTGCCAGCAGTTTACAGGGGGCCGGGTACGAGCAGTACTTC | CASSLQGAGYEQYF
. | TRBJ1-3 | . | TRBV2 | TGTGGCTCGGGAAGCTCTGGAAACACCATATATTTT | CGSGSSGNTIYF
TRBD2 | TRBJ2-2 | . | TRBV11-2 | TGTGCCAGCAGCCCCCATTTTAGCGGGCGGGGCGGCGGGGAGCTGTTTTTT | CASSPHFSGRGGGELFF
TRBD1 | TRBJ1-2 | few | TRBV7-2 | TGTGCCAGCAGCTTTACCGGGACAGGGGACTATGGCTACACCTTC | CASSFTGTGDYGYTF
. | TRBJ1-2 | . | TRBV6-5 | TGTGCCAGCAGTTTTCGGAAGCAAAGAGGATTGGGTGGCTACACCTTC | CASSFRKQRGLGGYTF
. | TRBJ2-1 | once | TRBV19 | TGTGCCAGTAGTATCCCCGCAGGGGTGTACAATGAGCAGTTCTTC | CASSIPAGVYNEQFF
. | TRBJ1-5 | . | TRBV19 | TGTGCCAGTAGTACCCTCGGGTGGTCGAATCAGCCCCAGCATTTT | CASSTLGWSNQPQHF
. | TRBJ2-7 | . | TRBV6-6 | TGTGCCAGCAGTTCCGGGACTGTCTACGAGCAGTACTTC | CASSSGTVYEQYF
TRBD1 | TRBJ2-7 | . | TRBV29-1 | TGCAGCGTGGGTGTTTTGGAGGACAGGGAGCAGTACTTC | CSVGVLEDREQYF
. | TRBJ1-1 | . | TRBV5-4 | TGTGCCAGCAGCCCCCCGGGACTGCAGAACACTGAAGCTTTCTTT | CASSPPGLQNTEAFF
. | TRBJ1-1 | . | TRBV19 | TGTGCCAGTAGTACGTACAGGGAGGGTGAAGCTTTCTTT | CASSTYREGEAFF
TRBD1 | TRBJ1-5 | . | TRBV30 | TGTGCCTGGAGTCCGGAGGGCAGGGGGCTTCAGCCCCAGCATTTT | CAWSPEGRGLQPQHF
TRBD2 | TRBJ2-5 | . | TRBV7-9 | TGTGCCAGCAGTAAATCCGGGACTAGCGTGGAGACCCAGTACTTC | CASSKSGTSVETQYF
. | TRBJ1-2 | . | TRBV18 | TGTGCCAGCTCACGAGAACAGGGTGCTGGCTACACCTTC | CASSREQGAGYTF